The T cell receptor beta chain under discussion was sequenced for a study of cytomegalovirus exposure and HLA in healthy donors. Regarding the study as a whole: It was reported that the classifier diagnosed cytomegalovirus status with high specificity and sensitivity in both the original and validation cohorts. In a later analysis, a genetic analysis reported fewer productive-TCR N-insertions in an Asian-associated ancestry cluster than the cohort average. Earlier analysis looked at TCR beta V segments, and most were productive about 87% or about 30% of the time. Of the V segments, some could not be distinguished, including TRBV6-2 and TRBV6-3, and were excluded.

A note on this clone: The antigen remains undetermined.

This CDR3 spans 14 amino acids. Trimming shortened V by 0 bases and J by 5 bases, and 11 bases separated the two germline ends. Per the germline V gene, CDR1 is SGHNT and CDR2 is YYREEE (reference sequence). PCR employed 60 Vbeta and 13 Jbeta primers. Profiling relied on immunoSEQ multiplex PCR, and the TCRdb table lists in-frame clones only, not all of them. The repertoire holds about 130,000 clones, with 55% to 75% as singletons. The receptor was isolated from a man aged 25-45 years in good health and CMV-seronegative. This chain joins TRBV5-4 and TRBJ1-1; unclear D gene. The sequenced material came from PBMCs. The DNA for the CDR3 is TGTGCCAGCAGCTTGGACGCGGGAGGGACTGAAGCTTTCTTT. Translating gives CASSLDAGGTEAFF.